This T cell receptor beta chain was captured by sequencing in a study of vaccination effects on CD4 cells after COVID-19. Concerning this clone: Its matching antigen is unknown.

Looked up from germline, CDR1 is SGHDN and CDR2 is FVKESK. The length of the CDR3 is 17 residues. V lost 4 bases to trimming and J lost 2 bases; unmatched junction nucleotides: 8. In the ViraFEST assay, antigen-specific CD4+ clonotypes were identified by expansion after peptide-pool stimulation. Once cultured for roughly nine days, the cells underwent separation to obtain CD4+ T cells. Confirmation by PCR established that the person had SARS-CoV-2 infection between March and December 2020. The negative control culture used an HIV-1 Nef peptide pool. The authors replaced half the medium with IL-2 medium on days 3 and 7. Clones were sequenced by immunoSEQ multiplex PCR, and TCRdb holds only the in-frame ones, with some missing. The repertoire holds 63,000 or so clones, with 60% to 75% as singletons.

Sequenced here: CD4+ T cells from PBMCs cultured with HIV peptides, sampled before COVID-19 vaccination. Subset denoted: HIV-1 Nef peptide pool negative control/reference culture. The TCR was taken from a human donor who had a prior SARS-CoV-2 infection. The V and J genes are TRBV14 and TRBJ2-6; the match to TRBD2 covers 7 bases. CDR3 loop: CASSRDYPTTGANVLTF. The CDR3 nucleotides read TGTGCCAGCAGCCGGGACTACCCGACTACTGGGGCCAACGTCCTGACTTTC.